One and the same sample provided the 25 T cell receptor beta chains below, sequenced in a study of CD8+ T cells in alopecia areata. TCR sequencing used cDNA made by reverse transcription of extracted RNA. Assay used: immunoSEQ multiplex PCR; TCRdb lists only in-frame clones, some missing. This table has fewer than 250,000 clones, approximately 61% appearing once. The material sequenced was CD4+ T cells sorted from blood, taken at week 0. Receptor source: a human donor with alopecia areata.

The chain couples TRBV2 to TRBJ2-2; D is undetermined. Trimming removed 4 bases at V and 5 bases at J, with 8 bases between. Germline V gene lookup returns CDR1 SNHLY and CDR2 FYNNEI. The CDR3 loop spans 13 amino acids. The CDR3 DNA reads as TGTGCCAGCAGTGTATCGGAAACCGGGGAGCTGTTTTTT. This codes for CASSVSETGELFF.

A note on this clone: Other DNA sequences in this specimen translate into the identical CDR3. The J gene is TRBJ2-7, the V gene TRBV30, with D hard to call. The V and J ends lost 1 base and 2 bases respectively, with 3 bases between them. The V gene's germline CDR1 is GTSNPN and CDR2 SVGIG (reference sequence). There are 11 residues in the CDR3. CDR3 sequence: CAWSGPYEQYF. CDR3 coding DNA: TGTGCCTGGAGTGGGCCCTACGAGCAGTACTTC.

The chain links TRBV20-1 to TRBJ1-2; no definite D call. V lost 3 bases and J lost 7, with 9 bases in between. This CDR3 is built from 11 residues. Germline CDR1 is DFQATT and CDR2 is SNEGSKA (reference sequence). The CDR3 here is CSASDMSGYTF. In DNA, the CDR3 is TGCAGTGCTAGTGACATGAGTGGCTACACCTTC.

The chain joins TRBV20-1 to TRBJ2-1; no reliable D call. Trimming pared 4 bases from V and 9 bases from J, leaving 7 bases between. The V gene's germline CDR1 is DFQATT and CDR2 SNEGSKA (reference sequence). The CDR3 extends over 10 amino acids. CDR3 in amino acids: CSAKRSEQFF. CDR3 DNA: TGCAGTGCTAAGAGAAGTGAGCAGTTCTTC.

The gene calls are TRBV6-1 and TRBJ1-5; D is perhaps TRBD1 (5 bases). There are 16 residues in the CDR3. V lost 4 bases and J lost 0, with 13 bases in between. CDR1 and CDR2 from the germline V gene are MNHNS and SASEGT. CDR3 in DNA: TGTGCCAGCAGTGGAACAGGAGTCTATAGCAATCAGCCCCAGCATTTT. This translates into CASSGTGVYSNQPQHF.

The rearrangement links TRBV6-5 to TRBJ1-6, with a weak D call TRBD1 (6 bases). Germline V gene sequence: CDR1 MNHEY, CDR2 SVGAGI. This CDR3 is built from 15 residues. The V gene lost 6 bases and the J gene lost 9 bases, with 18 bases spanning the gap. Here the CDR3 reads CASRRDQGRGSPLHF. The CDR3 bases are TGTGCCAGCAGGAGGGACCAGGGGCGCGGTTCACCCCTCCACTTT.

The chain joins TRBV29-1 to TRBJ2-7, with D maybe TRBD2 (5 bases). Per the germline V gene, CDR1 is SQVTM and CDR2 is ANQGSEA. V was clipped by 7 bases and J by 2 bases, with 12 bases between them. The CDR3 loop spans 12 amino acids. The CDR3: CSGGRGTYEQYF. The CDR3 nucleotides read TGCAGCGGGGGTCGAGGGACCTACGAGCAGTACTTC.

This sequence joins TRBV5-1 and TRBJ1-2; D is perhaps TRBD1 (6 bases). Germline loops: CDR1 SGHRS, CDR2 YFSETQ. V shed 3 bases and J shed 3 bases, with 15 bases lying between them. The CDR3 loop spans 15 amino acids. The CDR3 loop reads CASSSRQDADYGYTF. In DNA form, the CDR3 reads TGCGCCAGCAGCTCCCGACAGGATGCGGACTATGGCTACACCTTC.

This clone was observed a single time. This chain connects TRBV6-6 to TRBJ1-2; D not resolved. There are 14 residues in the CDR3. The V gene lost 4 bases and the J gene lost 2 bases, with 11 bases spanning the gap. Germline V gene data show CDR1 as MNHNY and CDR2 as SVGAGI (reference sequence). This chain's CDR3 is CASSSLTANYGYTF. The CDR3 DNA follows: TGTGCCAGCAGTTCTCTTACAGCCAACTATGGCTACACCTTC.

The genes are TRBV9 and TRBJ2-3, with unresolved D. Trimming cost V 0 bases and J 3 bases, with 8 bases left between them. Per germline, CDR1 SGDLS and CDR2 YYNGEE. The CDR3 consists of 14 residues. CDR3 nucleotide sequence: TGTGCCAGCAGCGTAGATAGTTGGACAGATACGCAGTATTTT. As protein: CASSVDSWTDTQYF.

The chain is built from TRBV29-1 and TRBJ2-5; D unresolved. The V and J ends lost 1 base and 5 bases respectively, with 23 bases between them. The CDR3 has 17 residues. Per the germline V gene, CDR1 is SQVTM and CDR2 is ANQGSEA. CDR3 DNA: TGCAGCGTTGAAGTGTCCCCAACAAGTGTAGTTCGCGAGACCCAGTACTTC. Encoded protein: CSVEVSPTSVVRETQYF.

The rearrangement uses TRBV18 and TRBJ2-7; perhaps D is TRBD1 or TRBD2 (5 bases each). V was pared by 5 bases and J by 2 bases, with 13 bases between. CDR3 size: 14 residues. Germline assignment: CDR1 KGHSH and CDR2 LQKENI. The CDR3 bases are TGTGCCAGCTCATCTCCGGGACGAACCTACGAGCAGTACTTC. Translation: CASSSPGRTYEQYF. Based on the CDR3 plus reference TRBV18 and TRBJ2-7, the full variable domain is NAGVMQNPRHLVRRRGQEARLRCSPMKGHSHVYWYRQLPEEGLKFMVYLQKENIIDESGMPKERFSAEFPKEGPSILRIQQVVRGDSAAYFCASSSPGRTYEQYFGPGTRLTVT.

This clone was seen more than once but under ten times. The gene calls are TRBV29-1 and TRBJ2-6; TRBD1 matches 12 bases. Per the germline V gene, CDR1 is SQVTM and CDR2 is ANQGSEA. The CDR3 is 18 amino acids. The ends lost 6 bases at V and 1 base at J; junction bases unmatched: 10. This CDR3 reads CSVTYRDRGQSGANVLTF. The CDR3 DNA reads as TGCAGCGTAACCTACCGGGACAGGGGGCAGTCTGGGGCCAACGTCCTGACTTTC.

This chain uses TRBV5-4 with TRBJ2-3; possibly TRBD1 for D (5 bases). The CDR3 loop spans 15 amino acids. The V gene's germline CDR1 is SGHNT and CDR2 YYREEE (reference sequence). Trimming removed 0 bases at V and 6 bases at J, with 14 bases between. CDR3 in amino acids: CASSLAQGRPDTQYF. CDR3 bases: TGTGCCAGCAGCTTGGCCCAGGGCCGCCCCGATACGCAGTATTTT.

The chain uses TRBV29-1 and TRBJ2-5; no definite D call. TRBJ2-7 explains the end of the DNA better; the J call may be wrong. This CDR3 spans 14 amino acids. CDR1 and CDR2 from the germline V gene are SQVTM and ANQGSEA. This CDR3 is CSVLNTYSSYEQYF. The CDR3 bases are TGCAGCGTTCTCAACACGTATAGCTCCTACGAGCAGTACTTC.

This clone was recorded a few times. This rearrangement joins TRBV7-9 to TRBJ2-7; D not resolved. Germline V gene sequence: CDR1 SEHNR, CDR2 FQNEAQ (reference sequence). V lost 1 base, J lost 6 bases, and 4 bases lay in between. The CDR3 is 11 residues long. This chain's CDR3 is CASSLGREQYF. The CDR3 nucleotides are TGTGCCAGCAGCTTAGGTCGCGAGCAGTACTTC.

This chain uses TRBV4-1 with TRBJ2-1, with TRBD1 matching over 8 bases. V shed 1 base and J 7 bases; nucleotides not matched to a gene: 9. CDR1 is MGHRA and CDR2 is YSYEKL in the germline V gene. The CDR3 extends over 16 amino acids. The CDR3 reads CASSQVGQGARNEQFF. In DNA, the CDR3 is TGCGCCAGCAGCCAAGTCGGGCAGGGGGCGCGAAATGAGCAGTTCTTC.

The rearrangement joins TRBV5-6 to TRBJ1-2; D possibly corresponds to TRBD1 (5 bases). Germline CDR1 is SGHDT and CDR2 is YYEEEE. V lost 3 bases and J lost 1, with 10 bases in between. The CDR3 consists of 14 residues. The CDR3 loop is CASSSPTDNYGYTF. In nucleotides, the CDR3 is TGTGCCAGCAGCTCACCGACAGATAACTATGGCTACACCTTC.

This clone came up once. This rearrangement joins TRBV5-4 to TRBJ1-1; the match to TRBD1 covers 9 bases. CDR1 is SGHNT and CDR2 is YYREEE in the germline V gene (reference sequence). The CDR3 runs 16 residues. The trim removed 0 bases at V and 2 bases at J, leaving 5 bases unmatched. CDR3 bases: TGTGCCAGCAGCTTGGGGGACAGGGCAGGAAACACTGAAGCTTTCTTT. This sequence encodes CASSLGDRAGNTEAFF.

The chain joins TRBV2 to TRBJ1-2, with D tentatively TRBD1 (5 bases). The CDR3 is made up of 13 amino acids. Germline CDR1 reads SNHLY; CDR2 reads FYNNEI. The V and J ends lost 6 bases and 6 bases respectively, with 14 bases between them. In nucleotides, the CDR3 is TGTGCCAGCAGAAAGGGGAATGCGGATGGCTACACCTTC. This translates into CASRKGNADGYTF.

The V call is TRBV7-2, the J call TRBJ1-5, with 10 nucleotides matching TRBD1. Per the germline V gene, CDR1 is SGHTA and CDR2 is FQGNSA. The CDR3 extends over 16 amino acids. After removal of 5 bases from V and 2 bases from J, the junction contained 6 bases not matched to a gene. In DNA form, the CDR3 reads TGTGCCAGCAGCGTGACAGGGGGCGAGGGCAATCAGCCCCAGCATTTT. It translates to CASSVTGGEGNQPQHF.

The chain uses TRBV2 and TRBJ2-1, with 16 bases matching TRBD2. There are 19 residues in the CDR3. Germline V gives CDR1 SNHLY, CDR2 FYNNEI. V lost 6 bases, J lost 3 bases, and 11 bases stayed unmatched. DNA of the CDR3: TGTGCCAGCAGGCTACCGGGACTAGCGGGAGGGCAGGTCTACAATGAGCAGTTCTTC. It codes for CASRLPGLAGGQVYNEQFF. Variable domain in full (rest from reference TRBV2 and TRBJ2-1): EPEVTQTPSHQVTQMGQEVILRCVPISNHLYFYWYRQILGQKVEFLVSFYNNEISEKSEIFDDQFSVERPDGSNFTLKIRSTKLEDSAMYFCASRLPGLAGGQVYNEQFFGPGTRLTVL.

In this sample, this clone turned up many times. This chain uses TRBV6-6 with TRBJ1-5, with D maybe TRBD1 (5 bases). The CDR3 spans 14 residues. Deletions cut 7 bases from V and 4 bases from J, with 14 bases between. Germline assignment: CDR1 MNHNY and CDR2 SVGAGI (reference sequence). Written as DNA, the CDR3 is TGTGCCAGCAACACAGATCGGGGGAATCAGCCCCAGCATTTT. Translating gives CASNTDRGNQPQHF.

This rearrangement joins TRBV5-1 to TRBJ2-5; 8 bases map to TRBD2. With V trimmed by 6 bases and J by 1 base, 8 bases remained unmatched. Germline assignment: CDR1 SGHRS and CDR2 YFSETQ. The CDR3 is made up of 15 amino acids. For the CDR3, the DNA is TGCGCCAGCAATTCGGCGGGAGGACCCCAAGAGACCCAGTACTTC. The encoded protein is CASNSAGGPQETQYF.

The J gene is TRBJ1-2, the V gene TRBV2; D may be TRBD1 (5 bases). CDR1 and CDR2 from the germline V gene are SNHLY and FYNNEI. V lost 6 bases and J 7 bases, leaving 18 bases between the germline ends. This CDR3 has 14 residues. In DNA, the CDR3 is TGTGCCAGCAGACGAGGGGCCGCTCTTCTTGGCTACACCTTC. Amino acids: CASRRGAALLGYTF.